This TCR beta chain was identified in a study of shared clonotypes between healthy human individuals. Regarding the study as a whole: Memory subsets had estimated richness that was generally smaller than that of naive subsets.

V was trimmed by 6 bases and J by 0 bases, leaving 15 bases between them. The CDR3 runs 15 residues. The germline V gene encodes CDR1 MNHNS and CDR2 SASEGT. Sequencing was performed with immunoSEQ multiplex PCR; in TCRdb, only in-frame clones are kept and a portion is missing. The table has under 1,100,000 clones, roughly 70% seen once. As to this clone: Its antigen is still unknown.

This sequence was found in a man between 18 and 35 years old in good health. The V call is TRBV6-1, the J call TRBJ2-7; perhaps D is TRBD1 or TRBD2 (5 bases each). The sample was memory CD4+ T cells sorted from blood. Sample subset: CD45RA-negative fraction. For the CDR3, the DNA is TGTGCCAGCAGGATCCGGGACGGTAGCTCCTACGAGCAGTACTTC. It specifies CASRIRDGSSYEQYF.